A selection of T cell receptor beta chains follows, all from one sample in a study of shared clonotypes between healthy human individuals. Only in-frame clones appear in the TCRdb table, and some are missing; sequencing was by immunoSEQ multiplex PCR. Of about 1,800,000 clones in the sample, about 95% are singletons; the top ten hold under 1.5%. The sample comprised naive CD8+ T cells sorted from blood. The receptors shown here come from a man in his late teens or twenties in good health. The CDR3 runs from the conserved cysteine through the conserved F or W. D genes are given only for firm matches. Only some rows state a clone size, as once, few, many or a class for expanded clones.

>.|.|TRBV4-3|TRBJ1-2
CASSQDYTDDYTF
TGCGCCAGCAGCCAAGATTATACGGACGACTACACCTTC
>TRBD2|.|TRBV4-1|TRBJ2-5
CASSRRLAGGPIVAETQYF
TGCGCCAGCAGCCGCCGACTAGCGGGAGGGCCGATCGTAGCGGAGACCCAGTACTTC
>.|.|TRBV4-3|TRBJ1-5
CASSQFSGVGQPQHF
TGCGCCAGCAGCCAATTTTCAGGGGTTGGTCAGCCCCAGCATTTT
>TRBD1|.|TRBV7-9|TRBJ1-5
CASDPGQGVQPQHF
TGTGCCAGCGATCCAGGACAGGGGGTACAGCCCCAGCATTTT
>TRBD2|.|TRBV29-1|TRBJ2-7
CSVEDRRTSGIEYF
TGCAGCGTTGAAGATCGACGGACTAGCGGGATTGAGTACTTC
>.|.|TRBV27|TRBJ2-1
CASSLTGFVDEQFF
TGTGCCAGCAGTTTAACGGGGTTTGTCGATGAGCAGTTCTTC
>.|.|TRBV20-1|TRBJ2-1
CSAPTYNEQFF
TGCAGTGCTCCTACGTACAATGAGCAGTTCTTC
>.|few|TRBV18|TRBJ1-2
CASSPAPRQSNYGYTF
TGTGCCAGCTCACCAGCACCTCGACAGAGTAACTATGGCTACACCTTC
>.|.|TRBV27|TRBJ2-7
CASSLVGDNSYEQYF
TGTGCCAGCAGTTTGGTTGGGGACAACTCCTACGAGCAGTACTTC
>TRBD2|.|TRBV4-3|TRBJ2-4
CASSQGPSGSEGDIQYF
TGCGCCAGCAGCCAAGGTCCTAGCGGGAGTGAGGGGGACATTCAGTACTTC